Shown below are 6 T cell receptor beta chains from a single sample sequenced in a study of blood T cell repertoires in COVID-19. TCRdb's table, derived via immunoSEQ multiplex PCR, lists solely in-frame clones and lacks some. The repertoire holds a few hundred thousand clones, around 87% seen once, with approximately 2.3% in the top ten. Sequences were obtained from peripheral blood. The receptor set was obtained from a woman in her fifties or sixties with acute or convalescent COVID-19.

This clone was detected only once. This chain uses TRBV6-5 with TRBJ2-7; D perhaps matches TRBD2 (5 bases). Between the trimmed V and J ends, which lost 4 bases and 6 bases, there was a span of 13 bases. Germline CDR1 reads MNHEY; CDR2 reads SVGAGI. The CDR3 length is 13 residues. The CDR3 DNA sequence: TGTGCCAGCAGTTGGACTGTTGAGGGCGAGCAGTACTTC. Residues: CASSWTVEGEQYF.

The chain couples TRBV29-1 to TRBJ2-7; 9 bases line up with TRBD1. The ends lost 4 bases at V and 3 bases at J; junction bases unmatched: 7. CDR1 is SQVTM and CDR2 is ANQGSEA in the germline V gene. This CDR3 has 14 residues. The CDR3, as DNA: TGCAGCGTTGTCCCAGGACAGGGGTTCTACGAGCAGTACTTC. The encoded protein is CSVVPGQGFYEQYF.

The chain employs TRBV29-1 and TRBJ2-5, with D uncertain. The CDR3 totals 14 residues. CDR1 is SQVTM, CDR2 ANQGSEA, per germline. Trimming removed 6 bases at V and 0 bases at J, with 14 bases between. CDR3 sequence reads: CSVLPPEHQETQYF. DNA of the CDR3: TGCAGCGTCCTGCCGCCGGAGCACCAAGAGACCCAGTACTTC.

The V and J genes are TRBV12-3 or TRBV12-4 and TRBJ1-1, with D possibly being TRBD1 (6 bases). Trimming stripped 6 bases from V and 3 bases from J, with 8 bases between. CDR3 length: 12 amino acids. CDR3: CASSKGDTEAFF. The CDR3 nucleotides are TGTGCCAGCAGCAAGGGGGACACTGAAGCTTTCTTT.

This chain connects TRBV11-2 to TRBJ2-5, with 7 positions matching TRBD2. The CDR3 runs 15 residues. CDR1 is SGHAT and CDR2 is FQNNGV in the germline V gene. The trim removed 5 bases at V and 1 base at J, leaving 7 bases unmatched. The CDR3 region has the DNA TGTGCCAGCAGCCCCAGGCGGGAGACCCAAGAGACCCAGTACTTC. It encodes CASSPRRETQETQYF.

This clone has a handful of counts. The chain links TRBV6-1 to TRBJ1-1; 8 nucleotides align to TRBD1. The length of the CDR3 is 13 residues. V was clipped by 3 bases and J by 10 bases; unmatched bases: 7. CDR1 MNHNS and CDR2 SASEGT come from the germline V gene. CDR3 protein: CASSDGQGLGAFF. The CDR3 DNA follows: TGTGCCAGCAGTGATGGACAGGGACTGGGAGCTTTCTTT.